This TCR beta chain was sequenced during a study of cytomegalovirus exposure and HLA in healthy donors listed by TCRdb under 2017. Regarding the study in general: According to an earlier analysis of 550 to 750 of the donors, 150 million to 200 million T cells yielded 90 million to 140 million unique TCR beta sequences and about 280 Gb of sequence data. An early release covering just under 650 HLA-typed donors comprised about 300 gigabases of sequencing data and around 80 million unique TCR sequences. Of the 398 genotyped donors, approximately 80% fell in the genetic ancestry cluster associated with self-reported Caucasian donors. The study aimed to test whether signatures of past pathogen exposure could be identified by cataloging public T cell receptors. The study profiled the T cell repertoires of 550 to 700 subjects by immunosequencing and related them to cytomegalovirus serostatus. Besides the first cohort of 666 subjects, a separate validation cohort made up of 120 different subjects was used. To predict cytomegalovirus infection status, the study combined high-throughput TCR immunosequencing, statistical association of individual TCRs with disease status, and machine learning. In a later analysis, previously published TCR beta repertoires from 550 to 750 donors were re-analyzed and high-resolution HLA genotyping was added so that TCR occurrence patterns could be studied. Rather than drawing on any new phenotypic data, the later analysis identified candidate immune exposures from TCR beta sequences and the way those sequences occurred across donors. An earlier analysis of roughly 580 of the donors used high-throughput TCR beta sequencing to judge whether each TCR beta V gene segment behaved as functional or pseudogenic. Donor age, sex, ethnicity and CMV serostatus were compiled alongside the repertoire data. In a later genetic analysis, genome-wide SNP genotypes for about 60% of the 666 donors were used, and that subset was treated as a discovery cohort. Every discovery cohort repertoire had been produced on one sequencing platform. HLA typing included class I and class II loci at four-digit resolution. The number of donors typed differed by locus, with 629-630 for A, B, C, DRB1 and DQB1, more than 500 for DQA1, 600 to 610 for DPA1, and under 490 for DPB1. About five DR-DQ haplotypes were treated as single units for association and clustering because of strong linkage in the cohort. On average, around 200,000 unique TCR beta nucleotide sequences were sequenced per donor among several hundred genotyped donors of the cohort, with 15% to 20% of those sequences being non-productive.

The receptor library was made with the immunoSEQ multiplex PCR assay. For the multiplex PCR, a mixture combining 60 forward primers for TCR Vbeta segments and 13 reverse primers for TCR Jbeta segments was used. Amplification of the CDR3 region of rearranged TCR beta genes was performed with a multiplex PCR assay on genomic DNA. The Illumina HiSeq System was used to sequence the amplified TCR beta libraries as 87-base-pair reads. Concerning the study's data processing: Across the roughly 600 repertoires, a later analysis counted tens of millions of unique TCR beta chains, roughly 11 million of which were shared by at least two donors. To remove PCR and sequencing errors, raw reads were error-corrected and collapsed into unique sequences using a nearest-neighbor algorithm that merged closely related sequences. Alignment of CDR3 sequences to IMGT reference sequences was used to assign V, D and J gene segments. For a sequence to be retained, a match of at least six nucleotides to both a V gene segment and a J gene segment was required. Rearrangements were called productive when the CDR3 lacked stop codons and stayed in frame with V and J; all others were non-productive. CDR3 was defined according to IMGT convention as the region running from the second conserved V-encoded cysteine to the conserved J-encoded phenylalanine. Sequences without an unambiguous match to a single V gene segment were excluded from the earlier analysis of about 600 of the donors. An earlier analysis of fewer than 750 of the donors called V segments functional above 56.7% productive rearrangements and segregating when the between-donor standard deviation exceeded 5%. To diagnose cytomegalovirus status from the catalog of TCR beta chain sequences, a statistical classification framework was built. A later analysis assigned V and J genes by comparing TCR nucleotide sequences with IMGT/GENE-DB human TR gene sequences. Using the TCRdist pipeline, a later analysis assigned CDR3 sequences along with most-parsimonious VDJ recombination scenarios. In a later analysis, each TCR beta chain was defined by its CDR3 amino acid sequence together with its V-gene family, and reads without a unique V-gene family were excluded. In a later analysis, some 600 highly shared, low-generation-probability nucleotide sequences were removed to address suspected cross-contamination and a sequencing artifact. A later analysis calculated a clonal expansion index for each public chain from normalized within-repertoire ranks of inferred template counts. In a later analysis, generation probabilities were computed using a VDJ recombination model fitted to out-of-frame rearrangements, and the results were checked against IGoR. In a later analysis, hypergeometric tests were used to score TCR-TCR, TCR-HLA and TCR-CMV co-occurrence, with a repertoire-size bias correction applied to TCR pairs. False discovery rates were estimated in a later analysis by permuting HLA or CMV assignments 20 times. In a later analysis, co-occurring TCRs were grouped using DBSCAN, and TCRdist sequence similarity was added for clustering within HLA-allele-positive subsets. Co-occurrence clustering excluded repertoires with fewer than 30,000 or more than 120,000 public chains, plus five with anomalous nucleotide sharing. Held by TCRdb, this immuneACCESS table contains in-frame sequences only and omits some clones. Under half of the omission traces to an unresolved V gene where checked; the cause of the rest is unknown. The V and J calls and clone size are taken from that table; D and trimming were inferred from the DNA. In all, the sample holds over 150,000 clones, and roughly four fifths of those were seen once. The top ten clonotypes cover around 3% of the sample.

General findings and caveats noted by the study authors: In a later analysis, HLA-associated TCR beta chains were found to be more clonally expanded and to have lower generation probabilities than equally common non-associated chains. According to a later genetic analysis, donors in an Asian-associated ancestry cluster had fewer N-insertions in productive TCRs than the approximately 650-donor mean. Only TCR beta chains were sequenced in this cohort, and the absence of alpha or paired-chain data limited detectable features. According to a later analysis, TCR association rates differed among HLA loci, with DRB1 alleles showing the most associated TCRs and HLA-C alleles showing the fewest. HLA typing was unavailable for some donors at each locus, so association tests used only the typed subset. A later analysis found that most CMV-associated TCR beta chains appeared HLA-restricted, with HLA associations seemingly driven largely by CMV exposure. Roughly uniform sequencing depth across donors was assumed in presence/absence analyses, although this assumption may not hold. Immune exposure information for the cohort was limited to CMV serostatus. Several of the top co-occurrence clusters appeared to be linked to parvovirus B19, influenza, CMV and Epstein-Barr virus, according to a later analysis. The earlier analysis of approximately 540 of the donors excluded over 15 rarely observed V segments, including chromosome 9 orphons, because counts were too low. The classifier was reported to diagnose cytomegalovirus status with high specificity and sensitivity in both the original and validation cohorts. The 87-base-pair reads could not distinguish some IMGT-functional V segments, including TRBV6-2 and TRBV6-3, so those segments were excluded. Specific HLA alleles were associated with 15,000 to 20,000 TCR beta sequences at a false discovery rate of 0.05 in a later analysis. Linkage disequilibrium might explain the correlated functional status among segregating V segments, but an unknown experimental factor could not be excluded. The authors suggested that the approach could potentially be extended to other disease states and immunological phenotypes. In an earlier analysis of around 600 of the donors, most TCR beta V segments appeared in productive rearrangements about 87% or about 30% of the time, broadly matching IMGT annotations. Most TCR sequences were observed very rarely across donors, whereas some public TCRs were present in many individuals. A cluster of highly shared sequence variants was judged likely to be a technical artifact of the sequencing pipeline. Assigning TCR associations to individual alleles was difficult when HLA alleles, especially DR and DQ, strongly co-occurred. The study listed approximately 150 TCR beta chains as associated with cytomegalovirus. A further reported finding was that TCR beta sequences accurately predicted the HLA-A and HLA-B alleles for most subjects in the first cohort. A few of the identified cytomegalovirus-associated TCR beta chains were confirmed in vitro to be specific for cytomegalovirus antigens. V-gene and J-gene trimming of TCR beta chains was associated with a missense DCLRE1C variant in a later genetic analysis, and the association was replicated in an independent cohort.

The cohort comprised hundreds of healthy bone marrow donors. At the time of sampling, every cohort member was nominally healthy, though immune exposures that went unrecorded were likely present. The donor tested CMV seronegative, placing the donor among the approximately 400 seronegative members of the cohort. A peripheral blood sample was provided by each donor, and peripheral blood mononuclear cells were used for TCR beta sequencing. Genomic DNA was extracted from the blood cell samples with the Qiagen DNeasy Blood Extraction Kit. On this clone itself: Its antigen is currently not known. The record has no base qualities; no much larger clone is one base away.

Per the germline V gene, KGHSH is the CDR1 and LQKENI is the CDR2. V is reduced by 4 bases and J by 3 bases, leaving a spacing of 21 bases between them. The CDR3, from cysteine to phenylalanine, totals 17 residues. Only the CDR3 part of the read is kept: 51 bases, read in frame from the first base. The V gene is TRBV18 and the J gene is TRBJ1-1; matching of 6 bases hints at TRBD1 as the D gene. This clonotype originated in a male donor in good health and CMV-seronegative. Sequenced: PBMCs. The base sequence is TGTGCCAGCTCACTAGTATCCCACAGGGCCGGGGACACTGAAGCTTTCTTT. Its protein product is CASSLVSHRAGDTEAFF.